This paragraph covers one TCR beta chain sequence. These data are taken from a study of blood T cell repertoires in COVID-19. Background on the study: Samples of COVID-19 (acute and convalescent) were obtained from the United States, Italy and Spain. PBMCs, B-cell-depleted T cells, or T cells were the source of the cDNA or gDNA that made up the material.

Original analysis: Researchers report that nucleated cell counts were estimated from reference gene primer amplification. The method was immunoSEQ multiplex PCR; TCRdb's version includes in-frame clones alone and lacks a portion of them. V, J and clone size are taken as reported in that table, and D and trimming were inferred from the DNA itself. In the table there are 120,000 to 150,000 clones, roughly four fifths of which are singletons. CDR1 and CDR2 (germline): MGHDK, SYGVNS. V was cut by 1 base and J by 10 bases, with 17 bases left in between. There are 16 residues in the CDR3. The sample taken for sequencing was peripheral blood. The receptor was derived from a human donor with acute or convalescent COVID-19. The donor label of this sample is uncertain. The rearrangement uses TRBV25-1 and TRBJ1-6, with unresolved D. CDR3 in amino acids: CASSEFKMGWSSPLHF. The CDR3 nucleotides are TGTGCCAGCAGTGAATTTAAAATGGGTTGGAGCTCACCCCTCCACTTT.